The entry that follows covers one T cell receptor beta chain sequence. The target of this receptor is not known. No per-base quality is available; no much larger clone lies one base away. This sample is drawn from a study of blood T cell repertoires in COVID-19 (TCRdb year 2020). In the study overall: Samples covering the acute and convalescent phases of COVID-19 were provided by collaborators in the United States, Italy and Spain. The prospective study material was composed of cDNA or gDNA derived from T cells, B-cell-depleted T cells, or PBMCs. The dataset comprised deeply sampled blood TCRbeta repertoires from subjects exposed to, actively infected with, or recovered from COVID-19. The repertoires were released in a freely available public database intended as a resource for research on the immune response to SARS-CoV-2. The samples were drawn from two sources: the first 160 participants of the ongoing ImmuneRACE study, and 1,000 to 1,500 subjects contributed by 6 global collaborators. A de-identified subject ID, COVID-19 status, age in years and sex were almost always included in the sample metadata. HLA class I and class II types, where available, came from metadata supplied by the sample provider rather than from assay-based typing.

What the work shows at the level of the full study, not this receptor alone: How much clinical and demographic metadata was included differed by source and by participant, and the metadata was provided uncurated.

Samples from volunteer blood donors who had recovered from COVID-19 were contributed by a second Seattle source. Each collaborating institution followed its own protocols to collect whole blood in K2EDTA tubes. For TCRbeta analysis, collaborators shipped samples in one of three forms: frozen whole blood, isolated PBMCs, or DNA extracted from either of those sample types. Including the terminal cysteine and phenylalanine, the CDR3 comprises 15 residues. Only CDR3 DNA is held: 45 bases, read in frame from base 1. CDR1 and CDR2, looked up from the germline V gene, are KGHSH and LQKENI. The junction shows trimming of 5 bases on V and 0 bases on J, plus 10 bases between the germline ends. TCRbeta CDR3 regions were amplified from genomic DNA by means of the immunoSEQ Assay, a bias-controlled multiplex PCR. As for how the authors treated the data: Nucleated cell counts per sample were estimated from amplification of reference gene primers within the assay. To quantify the absolute abundance of each unique TCRbeta CDR3 rearrangement, sequence reads were collapsed and filtered. For each sample, productive Simpson clonality was calculated by taking the square root of Simpson's diversity index across productive rearrangements. TCRdb stores this immuneACCESS table with in-frame sequences only. Part of the clones is absent; in the studies checked, under half of the shortfall reflects unresolved V genes, and no reason is known for the rest. V, J and clone size are those of that table, while D and trimming were read from the DNA. In all, the sample holds around 320,000 clones, and around 88% of those were seen once. The ten most abundant clones make up 6.9% of the sample.

The source of this sequence is a woman aged 25 to 39 who had recovered from COVID-19. Sequencing was carried out using peripheral blood. The chain is made from TRBV18 and TRBJ2-2; a weak D assignment points to TRBD1 (6 bases agree). The DNA is as follows: TGTGCCAGCTCATCGAGGACAGCGAACACCGGGGAGCTGTTTTTT. Translated, it gives CASSSRTANTGELFF.